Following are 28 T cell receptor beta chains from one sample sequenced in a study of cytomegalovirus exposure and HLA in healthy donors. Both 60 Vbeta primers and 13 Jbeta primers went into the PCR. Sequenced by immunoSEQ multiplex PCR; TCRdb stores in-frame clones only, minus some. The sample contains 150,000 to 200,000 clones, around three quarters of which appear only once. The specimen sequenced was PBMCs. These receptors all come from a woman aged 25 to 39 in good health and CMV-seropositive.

The DNA for the CDR3 is TGTGCCAGCAGCTCAGGAGGGTCGGTGCTGGGCACCGGGGAGCTGTTTTTT. It translates to CASSSGGSVLGTGELFF. The V gene is TRBV7-9, the J gene TRBJ2-2, with a possible D match to TRBD2 (6 bases). V lost 4 bases and J 4 bases, leaving 19 bases between the germline ends. The length of the CDR3 is 17 residues. Looked up from germline, CDR1 is SEHNR and CDR2 is FQNEAQ (reference sequence).

The CDR3, as DNA: TGTGCCATCAGAACGGGGGAAACTGAAAAACTGTTTTTT. Protein: CAIRTGETEKLFF. J is TRBJ1-4 and V is TRBV10-3, with D tentatively TRBD1 (5 bases). The V and J ends lost 6 bases and 7 bases respectively, with 12 bases between them. CDR1 is ENHRY and CDR2 is SYGVKD in the germline V gene. This CDR3 comprises 13 residues.

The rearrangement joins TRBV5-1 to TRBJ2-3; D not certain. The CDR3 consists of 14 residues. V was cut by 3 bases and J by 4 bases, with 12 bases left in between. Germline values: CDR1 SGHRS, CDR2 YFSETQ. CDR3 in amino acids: CASSSSLEPDTQYF. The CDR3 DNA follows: TGCGCCAGCAGCTCGTCCCTAGAACCAGATACGCAGTATTTT.

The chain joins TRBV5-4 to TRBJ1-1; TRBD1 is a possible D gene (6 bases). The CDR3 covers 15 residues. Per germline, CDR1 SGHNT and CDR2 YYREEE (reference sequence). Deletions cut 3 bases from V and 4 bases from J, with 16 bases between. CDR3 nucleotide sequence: TGTGCCAGCAGCTCTTCCAAAGGGGGAAGCACTGAAGCTTTCTTT. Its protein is CASSSSKGGSTEAFF.

The DNA of the CDR3 is TGTGCCAGCAGCCGGACAGGGAATGGCAATCAGCCCCAGCATTTT. Amino acid sequence: CASSRTGNGNQPQHF. The chain couples TRBV11-2 to TRBJ1-5, with 8 bases matching TRBD1. This CDR3 region has 15 residues. With 5 bases clipped from V and 2 bases from J, the junction kept 5 bases outside the gene matches. Germline loops: CDR1 SGHAT, CDR2 FQNNGV.

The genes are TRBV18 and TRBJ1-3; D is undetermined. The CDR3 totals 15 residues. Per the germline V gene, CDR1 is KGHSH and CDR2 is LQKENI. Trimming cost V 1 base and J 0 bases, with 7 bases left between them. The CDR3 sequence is CASSPQETSGNTIYF. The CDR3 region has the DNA TGTGCCAGCTCACCACAGGAGACCTCTGGAAACACCATATATTTT.

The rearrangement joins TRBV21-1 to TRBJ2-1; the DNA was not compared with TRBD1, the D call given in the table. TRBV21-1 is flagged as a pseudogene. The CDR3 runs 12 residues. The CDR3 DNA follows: TGTGCCAGCAGGGACAGGGGGAATGAGCAGTTCTTC. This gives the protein CASRDRGNEQFF.

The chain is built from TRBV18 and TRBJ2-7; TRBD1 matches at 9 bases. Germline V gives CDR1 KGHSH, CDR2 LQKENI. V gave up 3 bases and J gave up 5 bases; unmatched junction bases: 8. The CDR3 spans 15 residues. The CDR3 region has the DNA TGTGCCAGCTCACCGCCGGGACAGGGTGTTCACGAGCAGTACTTC. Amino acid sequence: CASSPPGQGVHEQYF.

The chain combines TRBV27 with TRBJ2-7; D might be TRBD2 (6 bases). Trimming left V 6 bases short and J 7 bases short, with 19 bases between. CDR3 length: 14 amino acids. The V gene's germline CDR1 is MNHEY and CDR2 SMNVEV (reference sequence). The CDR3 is CASRPWGEGGEQYF. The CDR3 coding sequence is TGTGCCAGCAGGCCCTGGGGGGAAGGAGGGGAGCAGTACTTC.

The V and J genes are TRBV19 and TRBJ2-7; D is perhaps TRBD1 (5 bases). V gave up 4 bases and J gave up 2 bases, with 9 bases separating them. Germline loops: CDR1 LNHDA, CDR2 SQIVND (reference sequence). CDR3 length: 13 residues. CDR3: CASSTTVTYEQYF. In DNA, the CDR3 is TGTGCCAGTAGTACGACAGTTACCTACGAGCAGTACTTC.

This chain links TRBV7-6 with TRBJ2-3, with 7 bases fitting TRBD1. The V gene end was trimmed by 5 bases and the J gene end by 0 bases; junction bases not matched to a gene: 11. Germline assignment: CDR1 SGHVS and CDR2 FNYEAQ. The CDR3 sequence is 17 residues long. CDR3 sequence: CASSPNSGGSSTDTQYF. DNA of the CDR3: TGTGCCAGCAGCCCTAACTCAGGGGGATCTAGCACAGATACGCAGTATTTT. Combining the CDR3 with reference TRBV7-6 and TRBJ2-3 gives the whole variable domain GAGVSQSPRYKVTKRGQDVALRCDPISGHVSLYWYRQALGQGPEFLTYFNYEAQQDKSGLPNDRFSAERPEGSISTLTIQRTEQRDSAMYRCASSPNSGGSSTDTQYFGPGTRLTVL.

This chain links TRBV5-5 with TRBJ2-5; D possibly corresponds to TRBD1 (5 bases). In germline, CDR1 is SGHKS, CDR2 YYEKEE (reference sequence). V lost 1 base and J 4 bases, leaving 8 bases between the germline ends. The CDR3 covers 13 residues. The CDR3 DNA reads TGTGCCAGCAGCTTGTGGGGCAGAGAGACCCAGTACTTC. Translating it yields CASSLWGRETQYF.

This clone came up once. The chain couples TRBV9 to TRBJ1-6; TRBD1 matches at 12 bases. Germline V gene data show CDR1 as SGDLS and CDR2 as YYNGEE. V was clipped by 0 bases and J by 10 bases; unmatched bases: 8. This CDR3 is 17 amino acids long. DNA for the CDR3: TGTGCCAGCAGCGTAGAGGGACAGGGGGCGCTGGGGTCACCCCTCCACTTT. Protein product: CASSVEGQGALGSPLHF.

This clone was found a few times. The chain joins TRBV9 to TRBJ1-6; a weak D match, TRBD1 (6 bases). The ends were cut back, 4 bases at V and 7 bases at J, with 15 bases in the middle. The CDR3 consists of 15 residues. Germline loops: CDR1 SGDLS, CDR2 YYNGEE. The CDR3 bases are TGTGCCAGCAGCCCAGGGAGGGGGGCGAATTCACCCCTCCACTTT. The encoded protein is CASSPGRGANSPLHF.

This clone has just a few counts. This chain's CDR3 is CASSGGGAGANVLTF. The DNA for the CDR3 is TGCGCCAGCAGTGGCGGGGGGGCTGGGGCCAACGTCCTGACTTTC. This rearrangement joins TRBV5-1 to TRBJ2-6, with 9 positions matching TRBD2. The CDR3 totals 15 residues. Germline CDR1 and CDR2: SGHRS and YFSETQ. V was clipped by 5 bases and J by 2 bases; unmatched bases: 2.

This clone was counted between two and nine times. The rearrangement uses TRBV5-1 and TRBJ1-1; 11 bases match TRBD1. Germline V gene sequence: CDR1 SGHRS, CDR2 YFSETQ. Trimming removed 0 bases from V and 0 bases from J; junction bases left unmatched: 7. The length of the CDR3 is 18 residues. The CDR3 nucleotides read TGCGCCAGCAGCTTGGGGGACAGGGGGAGAGCTTTGAACACTGAAGCTTTCTTT. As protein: CASSLGDRGRALNTEAFF.

CDR3 sequence reads: CASKVGVMNTEAFF. CDR3 nucleotide sequence: TGTGCCAGCAAAGTAGGGGTCATGAACACTGAAGCTTTCTTT. The chain recombines TRBV6-5 with TRBJ1-1, with D possibly TRBD1 on 5 matching bases. CDR1 is MNHEY, CDR2 SVGAGI, per germline. The ends were cut back, 7 bases at V and 0 bases at J, with 12 bases in the middle. The CDR3 length is 14 residues.

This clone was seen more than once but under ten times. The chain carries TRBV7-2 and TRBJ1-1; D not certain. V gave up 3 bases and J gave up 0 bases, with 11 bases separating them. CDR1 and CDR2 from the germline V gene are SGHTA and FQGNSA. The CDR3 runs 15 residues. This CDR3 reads CASSFSGGLNTEAFF. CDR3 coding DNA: TGTGCCAGCAGCTTTTCCGGAGGCTTGAACACTGAAGCTTTCTTT.

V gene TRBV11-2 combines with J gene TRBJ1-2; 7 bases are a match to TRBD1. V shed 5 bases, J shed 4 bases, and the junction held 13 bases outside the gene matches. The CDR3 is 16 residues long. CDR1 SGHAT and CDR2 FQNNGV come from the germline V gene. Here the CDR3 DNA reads TGTGCCAGCAGCCCGATAGGGGACAGCTATTCCTATGGCTACACCTTC. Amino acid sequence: CASSPIGDSYSYGYTF.

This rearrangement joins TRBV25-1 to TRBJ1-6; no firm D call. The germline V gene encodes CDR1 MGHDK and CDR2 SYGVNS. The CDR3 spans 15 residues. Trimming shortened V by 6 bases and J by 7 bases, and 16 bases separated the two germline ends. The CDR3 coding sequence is TGTGCCAGCAGCCGACTGGAATCCTTAAATTCACCCCTCCACTTT. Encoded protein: CASSRLESLNSPLHF.

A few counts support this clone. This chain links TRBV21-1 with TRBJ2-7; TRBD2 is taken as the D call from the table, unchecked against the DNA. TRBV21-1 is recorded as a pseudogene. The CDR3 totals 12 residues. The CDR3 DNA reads TGTGCCAGCAGCAAGGTGGCGAGGGAGCAGTACTTC. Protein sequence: CASSKVAREQYF.

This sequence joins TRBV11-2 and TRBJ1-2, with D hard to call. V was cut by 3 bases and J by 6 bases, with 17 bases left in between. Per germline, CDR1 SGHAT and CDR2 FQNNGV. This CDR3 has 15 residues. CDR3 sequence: CASSLLSDLGDGYTF. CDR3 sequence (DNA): TGTGCCAGCAGCTTGTTGTCAGATCTCGGGGATGGCTACACCTTC. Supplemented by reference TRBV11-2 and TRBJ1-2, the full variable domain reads EAGVAQSPRYKIIEKRQSVAFWCNPISGHATLYWYQQILGQGPKLLIQFQNNGVVDDSQLPKDRFSAERLKGVDSTLKIQPAKLEDSAVYLCASSLLSDLGDGYTFGSGTRLTVV.

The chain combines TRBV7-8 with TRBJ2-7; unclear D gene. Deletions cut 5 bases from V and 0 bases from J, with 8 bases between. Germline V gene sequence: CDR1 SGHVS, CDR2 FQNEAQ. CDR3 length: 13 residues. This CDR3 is CASSQWSSYEQYF. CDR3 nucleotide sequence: TGTGCCAGCAGCCAGTGGTCCTCCTACGAGCAGTACTTC.

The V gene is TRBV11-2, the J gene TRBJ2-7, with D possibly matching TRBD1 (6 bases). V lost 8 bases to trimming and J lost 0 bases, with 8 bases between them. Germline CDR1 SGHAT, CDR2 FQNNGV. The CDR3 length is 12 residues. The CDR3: CASQQGSYEQYF. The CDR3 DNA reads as TGTGCCAGCCAACAGGGCTCCTACGAGCAGTACTTC.

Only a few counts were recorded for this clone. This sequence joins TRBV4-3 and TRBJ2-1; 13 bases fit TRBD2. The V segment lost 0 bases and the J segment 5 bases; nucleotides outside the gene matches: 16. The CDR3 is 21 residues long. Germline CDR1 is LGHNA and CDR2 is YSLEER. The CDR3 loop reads CASSQDIGGTSGARQNNEQFF. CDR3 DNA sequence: TGCGCCAGCAGCCAAGATATCGGGGGGACTAGCGGGGCAAGACAAAACAATGAGCAGTTCTTC.

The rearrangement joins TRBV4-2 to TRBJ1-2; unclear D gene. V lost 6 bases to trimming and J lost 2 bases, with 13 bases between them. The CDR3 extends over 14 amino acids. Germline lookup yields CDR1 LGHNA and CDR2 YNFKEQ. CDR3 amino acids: CASRAAGTNYGYTF. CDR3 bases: TGTGCCAGCAGAGCAGCAGGAACAAACTATGGCTACACCTTC.

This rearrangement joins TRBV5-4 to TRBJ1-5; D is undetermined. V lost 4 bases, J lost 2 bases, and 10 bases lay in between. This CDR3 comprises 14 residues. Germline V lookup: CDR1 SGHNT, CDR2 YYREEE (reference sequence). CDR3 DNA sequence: TGTGCCAGCAGCCAAGGCGGGGGCAATCAGCCCCAGCATTTT. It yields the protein CASSQGGGNQPQHF.

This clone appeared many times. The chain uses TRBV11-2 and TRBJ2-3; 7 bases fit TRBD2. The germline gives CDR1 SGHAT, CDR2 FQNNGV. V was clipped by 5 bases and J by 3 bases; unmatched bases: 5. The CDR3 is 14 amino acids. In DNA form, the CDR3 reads TGTGCCAGCAGCCCCTCGGGACTAACAGATACGCAGTATTTT. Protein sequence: CASSPSGLTDTQYF.